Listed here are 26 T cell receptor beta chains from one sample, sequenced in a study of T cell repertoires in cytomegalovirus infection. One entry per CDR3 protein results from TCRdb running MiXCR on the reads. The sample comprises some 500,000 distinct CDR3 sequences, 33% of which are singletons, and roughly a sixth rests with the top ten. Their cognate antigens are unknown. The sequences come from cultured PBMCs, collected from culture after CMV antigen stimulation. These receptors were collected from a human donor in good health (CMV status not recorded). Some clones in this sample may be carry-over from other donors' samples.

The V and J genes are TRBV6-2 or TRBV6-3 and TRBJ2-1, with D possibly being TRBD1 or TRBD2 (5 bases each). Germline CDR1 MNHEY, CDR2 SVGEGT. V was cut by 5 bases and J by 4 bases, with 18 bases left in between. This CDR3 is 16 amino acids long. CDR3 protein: CASSRIPGPPYNEQFF. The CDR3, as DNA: TGTGCCAGCAGTCGAATTCCGGGACCCCCGTACAATGAGCAGTTCTTC.

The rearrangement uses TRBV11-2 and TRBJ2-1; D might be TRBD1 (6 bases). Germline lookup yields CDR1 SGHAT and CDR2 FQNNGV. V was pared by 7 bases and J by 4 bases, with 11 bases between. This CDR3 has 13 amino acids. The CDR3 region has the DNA TGTGCCAGCAAACAGGGTTGGTACAATGAGCAGTTCTTC. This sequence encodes CASKQGWYNEQFF.

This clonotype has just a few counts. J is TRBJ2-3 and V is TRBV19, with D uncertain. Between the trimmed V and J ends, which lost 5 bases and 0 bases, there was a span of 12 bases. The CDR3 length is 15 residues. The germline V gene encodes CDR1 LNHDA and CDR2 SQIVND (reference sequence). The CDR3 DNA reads TGTGCCAGTAGTTTAGCCGAAGAAAGCACAGATACGCAGTATTTT. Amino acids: CASSLAEESTDTQYF.

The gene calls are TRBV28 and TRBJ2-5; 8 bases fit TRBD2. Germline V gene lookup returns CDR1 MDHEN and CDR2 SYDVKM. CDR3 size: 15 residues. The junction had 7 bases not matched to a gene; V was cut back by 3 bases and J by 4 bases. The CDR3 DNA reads TGTGCCAGCAGTTTGGTCTCGCTAGCGGGAGAGACCCAGTACTTC. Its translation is CASSLVSLAGETQYF.

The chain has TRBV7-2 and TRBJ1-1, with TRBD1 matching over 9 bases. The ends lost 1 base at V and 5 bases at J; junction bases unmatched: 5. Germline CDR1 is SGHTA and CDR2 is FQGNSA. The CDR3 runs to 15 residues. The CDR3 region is CASSLDRGLGTEAFF. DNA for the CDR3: TGTGCCAGCAGCTTAGACAGGGGGCTGGGAACTGAAGCTTTCTTT. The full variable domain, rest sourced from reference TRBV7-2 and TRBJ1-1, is GAGVSQSPSNKVTEKGKDVELRCDPISGHTALYWYRQSLGQGLEFLIYFQGNSAPDKSGLPSDRFSAERTGGSVSTLTIQRTQQEDSAVYLCASSLDRGLGTEAFFGQGTRLTVV.

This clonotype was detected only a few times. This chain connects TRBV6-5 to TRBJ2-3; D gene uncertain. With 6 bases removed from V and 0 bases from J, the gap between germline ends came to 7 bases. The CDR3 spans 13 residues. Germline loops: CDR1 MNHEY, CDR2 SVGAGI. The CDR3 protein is CASRDLSTDTQYF. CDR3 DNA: TGTGCCAGCAGAGATCTAAGCACAGATACGCAGTATTTT.

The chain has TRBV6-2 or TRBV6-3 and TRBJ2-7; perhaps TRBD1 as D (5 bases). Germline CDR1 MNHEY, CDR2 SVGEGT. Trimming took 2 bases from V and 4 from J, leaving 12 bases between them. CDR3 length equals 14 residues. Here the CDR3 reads CASSYGARGYEQYF. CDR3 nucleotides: TGTGCCAGCAGTTACGGGGCAAGGGGATACGAGCAGTACTTC.

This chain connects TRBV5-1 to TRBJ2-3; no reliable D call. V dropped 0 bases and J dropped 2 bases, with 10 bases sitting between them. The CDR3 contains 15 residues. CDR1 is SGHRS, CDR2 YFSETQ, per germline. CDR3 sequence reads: CASSLDFQITDTQYF. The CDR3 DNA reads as TGCGCCAGCAGCTTGGATTTCCAGATCACAGATACGCAGTATTTT.

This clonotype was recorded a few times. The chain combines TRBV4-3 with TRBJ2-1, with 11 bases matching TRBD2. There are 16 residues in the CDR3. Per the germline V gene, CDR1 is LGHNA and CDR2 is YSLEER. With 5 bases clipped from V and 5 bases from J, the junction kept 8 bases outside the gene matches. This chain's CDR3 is CASSSTGTSGNNEQFF. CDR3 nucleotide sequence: TGCGCCAGCAGCTCAACCGGGACTAGCGGCAACAATGAGCAGTTCTTC.

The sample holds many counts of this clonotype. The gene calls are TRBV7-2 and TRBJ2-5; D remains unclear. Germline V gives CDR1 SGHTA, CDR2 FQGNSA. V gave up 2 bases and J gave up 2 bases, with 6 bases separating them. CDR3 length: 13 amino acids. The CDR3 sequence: CASSLSTQETQYF. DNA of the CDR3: TGTGCCAGCAGCTTATCGACACAAGAGACCCAGTACTTC.

The DNA for the CDR3 is TGTGCCAGCAGTGACTTGGGCGGGAGGGCCGGGGAGCTGTTTTTT. It translates to CASSDLGGRAGELFF. The chain recombines TRBV2 with TRBJ2-2, with 9 nucleotides matching TRBD2. Trimming removed 3 bases from V and 6 bases from J; junction bases left unmatched: 5. The germline V gene encodes CDR1 SNHLY and CDR2 FYNNEI. This CDR3 spans 15 amino acids.

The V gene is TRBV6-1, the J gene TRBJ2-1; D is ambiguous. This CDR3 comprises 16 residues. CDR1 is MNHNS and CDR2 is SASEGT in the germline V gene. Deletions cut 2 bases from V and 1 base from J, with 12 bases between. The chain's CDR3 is CASSESSALSYNEQFF. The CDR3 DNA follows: TGTGCCAGCAGTGAAAGTTCTGCATTGTCCTACAATGAGCAGTTCTTC.

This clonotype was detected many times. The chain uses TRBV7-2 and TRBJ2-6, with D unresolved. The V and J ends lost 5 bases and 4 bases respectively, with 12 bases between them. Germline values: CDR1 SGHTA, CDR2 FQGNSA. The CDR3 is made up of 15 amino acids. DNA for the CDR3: TGTGCCAGCAGCCCAGAACGGTCGGGGGCCAACGTCCTGACTTTC. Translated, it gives CASSPERSGANVLTF.

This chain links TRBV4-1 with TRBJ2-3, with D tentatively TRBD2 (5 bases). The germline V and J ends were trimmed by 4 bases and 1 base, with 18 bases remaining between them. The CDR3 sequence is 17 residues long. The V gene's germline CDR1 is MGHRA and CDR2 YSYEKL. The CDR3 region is CASSPPPAAIGTDTQYF. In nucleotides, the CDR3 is TGCGCCAGCAGCCCGCCGCCAGCGGCGATTGGCACAGATACGCAGTATTTT.

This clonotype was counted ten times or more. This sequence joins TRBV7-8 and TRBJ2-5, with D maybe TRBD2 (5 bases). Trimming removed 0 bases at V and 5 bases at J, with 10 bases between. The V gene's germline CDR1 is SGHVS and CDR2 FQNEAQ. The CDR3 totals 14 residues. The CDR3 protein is CASSLAGEGETQYF. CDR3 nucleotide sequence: TGTGCCAGCAGCTTAGCGGGAGAAGGCGAGACCCAGTACTTC.

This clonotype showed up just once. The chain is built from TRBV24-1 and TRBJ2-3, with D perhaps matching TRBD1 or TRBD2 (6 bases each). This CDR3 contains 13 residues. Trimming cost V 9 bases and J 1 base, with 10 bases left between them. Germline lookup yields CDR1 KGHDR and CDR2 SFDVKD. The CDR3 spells CATAGGGTDTQYF. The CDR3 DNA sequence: TGTGCCACCGCCGGGGGCGGCACAGATACGCAGTATTTT.

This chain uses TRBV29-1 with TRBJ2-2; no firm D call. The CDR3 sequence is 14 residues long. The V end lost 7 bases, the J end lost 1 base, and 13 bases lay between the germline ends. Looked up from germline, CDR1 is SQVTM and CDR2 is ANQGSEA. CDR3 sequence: CSALTTENTGELFF. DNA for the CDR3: TGCAGCGCTCTTACTACGGAGAACACCGGGGAGCTGTTTTTT.

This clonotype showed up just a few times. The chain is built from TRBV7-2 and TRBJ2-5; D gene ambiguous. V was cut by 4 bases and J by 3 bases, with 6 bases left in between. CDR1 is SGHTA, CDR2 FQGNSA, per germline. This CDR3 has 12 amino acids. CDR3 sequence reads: CASSSVKETQYF. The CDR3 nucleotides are TGTGCCAGCAGCTCCGTAAAAGAGACCCAGTACTTC.

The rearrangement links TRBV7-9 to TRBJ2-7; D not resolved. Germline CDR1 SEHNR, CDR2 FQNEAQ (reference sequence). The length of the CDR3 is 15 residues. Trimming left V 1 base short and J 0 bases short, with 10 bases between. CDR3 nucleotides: TGTGCCAGCAGCTTAGATGACGGAGCCTCCTACGAGCAGTACGTC. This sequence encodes CASSLDDGASYEQYV.

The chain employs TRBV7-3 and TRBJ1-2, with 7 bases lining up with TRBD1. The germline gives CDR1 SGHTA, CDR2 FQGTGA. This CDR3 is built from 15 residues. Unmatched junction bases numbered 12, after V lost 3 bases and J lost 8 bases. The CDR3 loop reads CASSLRMRGPGGYTF. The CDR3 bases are TGTGCCAGCAGCTTGAGGATGAGGGGGCCGGGAGGCTACACCTTC.

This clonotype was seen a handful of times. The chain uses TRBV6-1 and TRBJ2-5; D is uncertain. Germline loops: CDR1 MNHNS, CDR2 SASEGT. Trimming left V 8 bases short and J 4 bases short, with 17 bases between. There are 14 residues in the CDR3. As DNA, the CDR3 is TGTGCCAGCCTTGAGGTGGCTACCCGAGAGACCCAGTACTTC. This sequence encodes CASLEVATRETQYF.

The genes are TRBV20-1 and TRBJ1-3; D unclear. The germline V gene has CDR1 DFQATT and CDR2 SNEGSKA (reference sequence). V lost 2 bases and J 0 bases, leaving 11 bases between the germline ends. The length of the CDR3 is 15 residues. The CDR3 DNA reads TGCAGTGCTAGAACAGCTCTCAGCTCTGGAAACACCATATATTTT. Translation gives CSARTALSSGNTIYF.

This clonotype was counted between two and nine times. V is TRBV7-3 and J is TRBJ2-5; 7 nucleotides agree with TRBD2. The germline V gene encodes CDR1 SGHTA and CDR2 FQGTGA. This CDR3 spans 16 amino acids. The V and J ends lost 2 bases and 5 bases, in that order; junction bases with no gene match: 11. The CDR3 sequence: CASSLLAGPSPETQYF. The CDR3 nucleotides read TGTGCCAGCAGCTTATTAGCGGGCCCCTCCCCGGAGACCCAGTACTTC.

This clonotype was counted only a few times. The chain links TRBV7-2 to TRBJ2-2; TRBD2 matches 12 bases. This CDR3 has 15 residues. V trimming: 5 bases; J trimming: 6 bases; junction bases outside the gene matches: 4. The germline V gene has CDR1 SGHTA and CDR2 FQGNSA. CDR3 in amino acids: CASSPASGRAGELFF. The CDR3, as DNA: TGTGCCAGCAGCCCCGCTAGCGGGAGGGCCGGGGAGCTGTTTTTT.

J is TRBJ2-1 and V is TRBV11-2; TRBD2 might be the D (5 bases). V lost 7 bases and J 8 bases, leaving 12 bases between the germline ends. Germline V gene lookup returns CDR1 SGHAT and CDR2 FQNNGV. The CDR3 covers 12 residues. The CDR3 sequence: CASTLRGYEQFF. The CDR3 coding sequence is TGTGCCAGCACCCTTAGAGGGTATGAGCAGTTCTTC.

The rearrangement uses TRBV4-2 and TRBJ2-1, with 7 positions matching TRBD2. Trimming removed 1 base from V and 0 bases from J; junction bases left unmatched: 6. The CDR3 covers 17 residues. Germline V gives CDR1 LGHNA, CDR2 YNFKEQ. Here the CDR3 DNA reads TGTGCCAGCAGCCAAGGGAGCGGGGCGAGCTCCTACAATGAGCAGTTCTTC. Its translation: CASSQGSGASSYNEQFF.